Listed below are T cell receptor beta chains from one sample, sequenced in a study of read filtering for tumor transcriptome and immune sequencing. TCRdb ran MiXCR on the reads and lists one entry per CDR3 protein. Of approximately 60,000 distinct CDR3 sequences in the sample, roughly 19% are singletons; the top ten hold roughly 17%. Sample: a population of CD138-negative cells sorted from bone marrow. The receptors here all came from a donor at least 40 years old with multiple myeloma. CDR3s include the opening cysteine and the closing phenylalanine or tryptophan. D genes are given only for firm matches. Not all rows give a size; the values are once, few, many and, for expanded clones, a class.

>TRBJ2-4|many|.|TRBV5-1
CASSWGLDALSKNIQYF
TGCGCCAGCAGCTGGGGATTGGACGCATTGTCCAAAAACATTCAGTACTTC
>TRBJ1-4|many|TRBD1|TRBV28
CASSFNPGGTATNEKLFF
TGTGCCAGCAGTTTTAACCCCGGCGGGACAGCAACTAATGAAAAACTGTTTTTT
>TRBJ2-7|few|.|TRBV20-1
CSALDSNSYEQYF
TGCAGTGCCTTGGACAGCAACTCCTACGAGCAGTACTTC
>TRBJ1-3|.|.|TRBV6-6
CASRTSEAGNTIYF
TGTGCCAGCAGGACATCGGAGGCAGGAAACACCATATATTTT
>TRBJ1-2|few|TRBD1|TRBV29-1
CSVGGGQGKDGYTF
TGCAGCGTTGGGGGGGGACAGGGGAAAGATGGCTACACCTTC
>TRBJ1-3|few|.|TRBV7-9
CASSLEGNSLAGNTIYF
TGTGCCAGCAGCTTAGAAGGGAACTCACTGGCTGGAAACACCATATATTTT
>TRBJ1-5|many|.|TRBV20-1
CSASDSAPKYQPQHF
TGCAGTGCTAGCGACTCGGCGCCGAAGTATCAGCCCCAGCATTTT
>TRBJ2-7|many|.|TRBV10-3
CAISLDSYEQYF
TGTGCCATCAGCCTGGACTCCTACGAGCAGTACTTC
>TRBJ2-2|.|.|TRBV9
CASSVAGEVGELFF
TGTGCCAGCAGCGTAGCTGGGGAGGTCGGGGAGCTGTTTTTT
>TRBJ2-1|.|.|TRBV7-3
CASSLTSPPGGPGDEQFF
TGTGCCAGCAGCTTAACAAGTCCCCCTGGAGGGCCCGGTGATGAGCAGTTCTTC
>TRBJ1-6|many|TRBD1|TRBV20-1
CSARAGQGNSPLHF
TGCAGTGCTCGAGCGGGACAGGGGAATTCACCCCTCCACTTT
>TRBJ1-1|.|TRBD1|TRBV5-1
CASSLGGTVGGTEAFF
TGCGCCAGCAGCTTGGGGGGGACAGTCGGGGGCACTGAAGCTTTCTTT
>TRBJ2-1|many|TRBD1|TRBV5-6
CASSPTGTGYNEQFF
TGTGCCAGCAGCCCTACCGGGACAGGGTACAATGAGCAGTTCTTC
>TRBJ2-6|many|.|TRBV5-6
CASSLGNSGANVLTF
TGTGCCAGCAGCTTGGGGAACTCTGGGGCCAACGTCCTGACTTTC
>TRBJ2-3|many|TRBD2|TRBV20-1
CSAFGTSGATDTQYF
TGCAGTGCCTTTGGGACTAGCGGGGCCACAGATACGCAGTATTTT
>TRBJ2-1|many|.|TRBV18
CASSPLRDNEQFF
TGTGCCAGCTCACCACTCAGGGACAATGAGCAGTTCTTC